This T cell receptor (beta chain) was captured by sequencing in a study of radiotherapy plus CTLA-4 blockade in lung cancer. Overall study: Disease control was seen in approximately 31% of patients, objective responses in 15% to 20%.

The trim removed 1 base at V and 4 bases at J, leaving 15 bases unmatched. Per germline, CDR1 MNHNS and CDR2 SASEGT. The CDR3 is 19 amino acids. Assay used: immunoSEQ multiplex PCR; TCRdb lists only in-frame clones, some missing. Found here are approximately 49,000 clones, around 84% of them singletons; the top ten hold 25% to 35%. The chain employs TRBV6-1 and TRBJ2-3; 9 nucleotides agree with TRBD1. Sequencing was performed on peripheral blood, taken from a patient treated with radiotherapy plus ipilimumab. This receptor was taken from a human donor with non-small cell lung cancer whose response to radiotherapy plus ipilimumab could not be evaluated. In nucleotides, the CDR3 is TGTGCCAGCAGTGAAGGGTCCCCGGGACAGGGTTCTTGGGCAGATACGCAGTATTTT. Translated, it gives CASSEGSPGQGSWADTQYF.